The clone carrying this T cell receptor (beta chain) was found many times. Its antigen is undetermined. The sample belongs to a study of T cells in Graves' hyperthyroidism and ophthalmopathy. Study-level results: A model of 13 V-J features distinguished ophthalmopathy from stable hyperthyroidism.

The definition of stable Graves' hyperthyroidism was no ophthalmopathy progression within 18 months. Researchers amplified the TCR beta CDR3 regions from RNA transcripts. Initially, a first-round RT-PCR of the TCR CDR3 employed the HTBI primer set. TCRdb itself ran the multiplex PCR reads through MiXCR, one entry per CDR3 protein. The sample has 300,000 to 350,000 distinct CDR3 sequences; approximately 15% are singletons. Germline V gives CDR1 MDHEN, CDR2 SYDVKM. The V end lost 8 bases, the J end lost 4 bases, and 7 bases lay between the germline ends. The CDR3 is 11 amino acids. The chain combines TRBV28 with TRBJ2-3; D is undetermined. This receptor was identified in a woman in her thirties with Graves' hyperthyroidism. Specimen: blood. The CDR3: CASGAPDTQYF. CDR3 nucleotide sequence: TGTGCCAGCGGTGCCCCAGATACGCAGTATTTT.